This T cell receptor beta chain derives from a study of blood T cell repertoires in COVID-19. Study as a whole: The study drew acute and convalescent COVID-19 samples from the United States, Italy and Spain.

Methods used by the authors: Reference gene primer amplification yielded estimated nucleated cell counts. Using immunoSEQ multiplex PCR, the repertoire was profiled, and TCRdb retains in-frame clones only, with some absent. V, J and clone size were drawn from that table, and D and trimming were deduced from the DNA. The sample records 100,000 or so clones, approximately 92% being singletons. Sequencing was done on a sample of peripheral blood. This TCR came from a man in his fifties or sixties with active COVID-19.

The CDR3 coding sequence is TGTGCCAGCAGCTATGGAGGGGGGGGACAAAGGGCCAAAAACATTCAGTACTTC. Residues: CASSYGGGGQRAKNIQYF. V gene TRBV5-4 combines with J gene TRBJ2-4; TRBD2 is a possible D gene (7 bases). Trimming shortened V by 3 bases and J by 1 base, and 20 bases separated the two germline ends. CDR3 length: 18 amino acids. Germline lookup yields CDR1 SGHNT and CDR2 YYREEE (reference sequence). Full variable domain (missing parts from reference TRBV5-4 and TRBJ2-4): ETGVTQSPTHLIKTRGQQVTLRCSSQSGHNTVSWYQQALGQGPQFIFQYYREEENGRGNFPPRFSGLQFPNYSSELNVNALELDDSALYLCASSYGGGGQRAKNIQYFGAGTRLSVL.